The 25 T cell receptor beta chains in this list originate from one sample, sequenced in a study of blood T cell repertoires in COVID-19 (dated by TCRdb to the early 2020s). Library creation used the immunoSEQ multiplex PCR assay. TCRdb obtained this table from immuneACCESS and retained in-frame rearrangements with V and J assigned. These tables miss some clones; where compared with another copy, unresolved V genes account for less than half of the shortfall, and the remainder is unexplained. The sample includes roughly 90,000 clones, with roughly 88% observed a single time. Around 12% of the sample comes from the top ten. The sample comprised peripheral blood. The receptor set was obtained from a human donor in a cohort sampled during active COVID-19.

The genes are TRBV5-6 and TRBJ1-1, with TRBD1 as a possible D gene (5 bases). Germline CDR1 SGHDT, CDR2 YYEEEE. Trimming stripped 3 bases from V and 5 bases from J, with 14 bases between. The CDR3 extends over 14 amino acids. The CDR3, as DNA: TGTGCCAGCAGCTGGGAAGGGGTTAGGACTGAAGCTTTCTTT. Amino acid sequence: CASSWEGVRTEAFF.

In this sample, this clone is large. The chain couples TRBV20-1 to TRBJ2-7; 10 positions match TRBD2. The CDR3 consists of 13 residues. Losses at the gene ends were 3 bases for V and 5 bases for J; bases not matched to a gene: 4. Germline V gives CDR1 DFQATT, CDR2 SNEGSKA (reference sequence). The CDR3 loop reads CSASDLAGDEQYF. The CDR3 nucleotides are TGCAGTGCTAGTGACCTAGCGGGAGACGAGCAGTACTTC.

This clone was seen just once. The rearrangement links TRBV9 to TRBJ2-3, with 9 nucleotides matching TRBD2. Per germline, CDR1 SGDLS and CDR2 YYNGEE. V lost 0 bases, J lost 2 bases, and 4 bases stayed unmatched. The CDR3 contains 16 residues. As DNA, the CDR3 is TGTGCCAGCAGCGTAGGCCTAGCGGGGACCACAGATACGCAGTATTTT. Translating it yields CASSVGLAGTTDTQYF.

This sequence joins TRBV19 and TRBJ1-4; TRBD1 might be the D (5 bases). The CDR3 extends over 14 amino acids. The V gene lost 3 bases and the J gene lost 5 bases, with 10 bases spanning the gap. The germline V gene has CDR1 LNHDA and CDR2 SQIVND (reference sequence). CDR3 region: CASSIGGANEKLFF. DNA of the CDR3: TGTGCCAGTAGTATTGGAGGGGCCAATGAAAAACTGTTTTTT.

The chain couples TRBV10-3 to TRBJ2-4, with 14 nucleotides matching TRBD2. This CDR3 comprises 18 residues. V lost 0 bases to trimming and J lost 1 base; unmatched junction nucleotides: 2. CDR1 is ENHRY and CDR2 is SYGVKD in the germline V gene. CDR3 protein: CAISESTSGRGAKNIQYF. In DNA, the CDR3 is TGTGCCATCAGTGAGTCGACTAGCGGGAGGGGGGCCAAAAACATTCAGTACTTC.

The gene calls are TRBV3-1 (or the pseudogene TRBV3-2) and TRBJ2-3; the D gene is possibly TRBD2 (6 bases). The V end lost 2 bases, the J end lost 5 bases, and 20 bases lay between the germline ends. The CDR3 loop spans 17 amino acids. Per germline, CDR1 LGHDT and CDR2 YNNKEL (reference sequence). This CDR3 is CASSQIASETAVDTQYF. CDR3 bases: TGTGCCAGCAGCCAAATAGCTAGCGAGACGGCAGTAGATACGCAGTATTTT.

The rearrangement joins TRBV7-8 to TRBJ1-1; D is perhaps TRBD1 (5 bases). The CDR3 runs 15 residues. Germline CDR1 reads SGHVS; CDR2 reads FQNEAQ. With 6 bases removed from V and 4 bases from J, the gap between germline ends came to 18 bases. For the CDR3, the DNA is TGTGCCAGCAGGCCTGGCGTGGGGCATGGCACTGAAGCTTTCTTT. Encoded protein: CASRPGVGHGTEAFF.

The table lists this clone with a count of one. The chain carries TRBV28 and TRBJ2-1; D may be TRBD2 (5 bases). The CDR3 spans 12 residues. The V and J ends lost 10 bases and 7 bases respectively, with 14 bases between them. Germline CDR1 reads MDHEN; CDR2 reads SYDVKM. The CDR3 coding sequence is TGTGCCACCATCGGGGTAGCAAATGAGCAGTTCTTC. Amino acids: CATIGVANEQFF.

This rearrangement joins TRBV6-5 to TRBJ2-1, with D possibly TRBD1 on 6 matching bases. CDR1 and CDR2 (germline): MNHEY, SVGAGI. CDR3 size: 12 residues. Trimming cost V 4 bases and J 10 bases, with 11 bases left between them. CDR3 amino acids: CASSFRGWEQFF. The CDR3 DNA sequence: TGTGCCAGCAGTTTCAGGGGATGGGAGCAGTTCTTC.

This clone was observed many times. V is TRBV19 and J is TRBJ1-1; D remains ambiguous. With 5 bases removed from V and 0 bases from J, the gap between germline ends came to 16 bases. The length of the CDR3 is 16 residues. The germline CDR1 and CDR2 sequences are LNHDA and SQIVND (reference sequence). The DNA of the CDR3 is TGTGCCAGTAGTGTCCCGCTGGAGGGAGTGAACACTGAAGCTTTCTTT. Its translation: CASSVPLEGVNTEAFF.

V usage is TRBV28 and J usage is TRBJ2-6, with 7 positions matching TRBD2. Germline CDR1 MDHEN, CDR2 SYDVKM. This CDR3 has 18 residues. Trimming cost V 6 bases and J 0 bases; bases outside gene matches: 11. CDR3 coding DNA: TGTGCCAGCAGCCCCGACTCCGGGGGGTACTCTGGGGCCAACGTCCTGACTTTC. It specifies CASSPDSGGYSGANVLTF.

The V gene is TRBV10-3, the J gene TRBJ1-4, with D possibly being TRBD1 (5 bases). The CDR3 is 18 amino acids. Germline V gene data show CDR1 as ENHRY and CDR2 as SYGVKD. V lost 0 bases, J lost 8 bases, and 22 bases lay in between. The DNA of the CDR3 is TGTGCCATCAGTGAGTCCGATTTGCGGGGGAGGCGGAACGAAAAACTGTTTTTT. Its translation is CAISESDLRGRRNEKLFF.

CDR3 nucleotides: TGTGCCAGCAGTTGGGGACTAGCGGGAGGAGGGTACAATGAGCAGTTCTTC. Its translation is CASSWGLAGGGYNEQFF. This chain joins TRBV27 and TRBJ2-1; 15 nucleotides match TRBD2. The CDR3 contains 17 residues. Trimming at V came to 4 bases and at J to 4 bases, leaving 5 bases not matched to a gene. Germline loops: CDR1 MNHEY, CDR2 SMNVEV (reference sequence).

The rearrangement joins TRBV19 to TRBJ1-2; no reliable D call. The CDR3 totals 11 residues. V gave up 8 bases and J gave up 4 bases, with 8 bases separating them. Germline loops: CDR1 LNHDA, CDR2 SQIVND (reference sequence). The CDR3 DNA reads as TGTGCCAGTTCCCTGTTCTATGGCTACACCTTC. Translation gives CASSLFYGYTF.

This chain joins TRBV28 and TRBJ2-1, with 10 bases that match TRBD2. The CDR3 length is 15 residues. Germline V lookup: CDR1 MDHEN, CDR2 SYDVKM. J gave up 8 bases and V 7 bases, and 11 bases lay outside the gene matches. CDR3 DNA sequence: TGTGCCAGCACCGCCCTAGCGGGAGAGGTCTATGAGCAGTTCTTC. Translating gives CASTALAGEVYEQFF.

The J gene is TRBJ1-2, the V gene TRBV27, with D possibly being TRBD1 (6 bases). In germline, CDR1 is MNHEY, CDR2 SMNVEV (reference sequence). V was shortened by 5 bases and J by 5 bases, with 15 bases between the two germline ends. CDR3 length equals 14 residues. The CDR3 spells CASSVQGSGYGYTF. The CDR3 region has the DNA TGTGCCAGCAGTGTACAGGGCTCGGGTTATGGCTACACCTTC.

This clone was found a few times. V and J are TRBV7-3 and TRBJ2-1, with 10 bases matching TRBD2. Germline values: CDR1 SGHTA, CDR2 FQGTGA. The CDR3 length is 15 residues. J gave up 8 bases and V 6 bases, and 10 bases lay outside the gene matches. This CDR3 is CASSLGLAGVDEQFF. CDR3 DNA sequence: TGTGCCAGCAGTTTAGGCCTAGCGGGAGTCGATGAGCAGTTCTTC.

This clone showed up many times. This chain uses TRBV5-1 with TRBJ1-4, with a possible D match to TRBD1 (5 bases). The CDR3 spans 16 residues. The germline CDR1 and CDR2 sequences are SGHRS and YFSETQ. Trimming removed 1 base at V and 5 bases at J, with 15 bases between. The CDR3, as DNA: TGCGCCAGCAGCTTGTTCGAGGACACGAAGAATGAAAAACTGTTTTTT. Translated, it gives CASSLFEDTKNEKLFF.

The CDR3, as DNA: TGTGCCAGCAGCTCCCCTGGAGGGGTGGGCAATGAGCAGTTCTTC. It is translated as CASSSPGGVGNEQFF. This chain links TRBV7-9 with TRBJ2-1; tentative D call: TRBD2 (6 bases). V was clipped by 4 bases and J by 6 bases, with 16 bases between them. Per germline, CDR1 SEHNR and CDR2 FQNEAQ (reference sequence). This CDR3 region has 15 residues.

In its sample, this clone was seen once. The V call is TRBV15, the J call TRBJ1-5; D perhaps matches TRBD1 (5 bases). Trimming cost V 4 bases and J 6 bases, with 10 bases left between them. Germline CDR1 and CDR2: LNHNV and YYDKDF (reference sequence). The CDR3 is made up of 13 amino acids. The CDR3 DNA reads TGTGCCACCAGCATCGAAGGGGTTCAGCCCCAGCATTTT. Translation gives CATSIEGVQPQHF.

The rearrangement uses TRBV14 and TRBJ2-1, with TRBD2 matching over 7 bases. V lost 0 bases, J lost 7 bases, and 6 bases stayed unmatched. Germline V CDR1 and CDR2: SGHDN, FVKESK. CDR3 length: 15 residues. Here the CDR3 reads CASSQDKSGMNEQFF. CDR3 coding DNA: TGTGCCAGCAGCCAAGATAAGAGCGGGATGAATGAGCAGTTCTTC.

The chain recombines TRBV3-1 (or the pseudogene TRBV3-2) with TRBJ2-7; 8 bases fit TRBD1. The V gene end was trimmed by 1 base and the J gene end by 3 bases; junction bases not matched to a gene: 2. This CDR3 comprises 14 residues. CDR1 and CDR2 (germline): LGHDT, YNNKEL (reference sequence). Here the CDR3 reads CASSQGTGRYEQYF. CDR3 coding DNA: TGTGCCAGCAGCCAAGGGACAGGGCGCTACGAGCAGTACTTC.

The chain carries TRBV5-4 and TRBJ2-7, with TRBD2 as a possible D gene (6 bases). CDR1 SGHNT and CDR2 YYREEE come from the germline V gene (reference sequence). CDR3 length: 16 residues. The V and J ends lost 0 bases and 2 bases respectively, with 15 bases between them. CDR3 in DNA: TGTGCCAGCAGCTTGGGCGCTTCGGGGGAGCCCTACGAGCAGTACTTC. It encodes CASSLGASGEPYEQYF.

The rearrangement joins TRBV4-3 to TRBJ1-1; 7 bases are shared with TRBD1. J lost 2 bases, V lost 4 bases, and 1 base had no gene match. CDR3 length: 13 residues. Per germline, CDR1 LGHNA and CDR2 YSLEER. CDR3 coding DNA: TGCGCCAGCAGCCGACAGGGAAACACTGAAGCTTTCTTT. It specifies CASSRQGNTEAFF.

V and J are TRBV28 and TRBJ2-1, with 11 bases matching TRBD2. V trimming: 4 bases; J trimming: 5 bases; junction bases outside the gene matches: 4. Germline CDR1 reads MDHEN; CDR2 reads SYDVKM. CDR3 length: 15 amino acids. The CDR3 loop is CASSSASGGNNEQFF. As DNA, the CDR3 is TGTGCCAGCAGTTCTGCTAGCGGGGGGAACAATGAGCAGTTCTTC.